These 10 T cell receptor beta chains originate from one sample sequenced in a study of CD8 T cells in Susac syndrome. The authors reverse transcribed roughly 0.5 to 1 ug RNA with random hexamers. TCRdb re-called the immunoSEQ multiplex PCR reads with MiXCR, one entry per CDR3 protein. The sample has 130,000 to 150,000 distinct CDR3 sequences, 94% seen once; the top ten hold 0.084%. The sequenced sample was CD4+ T cells from PBMCs. These receptors all come from a human donor in good health.

The chain combines TRBV7-9 with TRBJ2-1; 9 nucleotides agree with TRBD2. The CDR3 is 15 residues long. V trimming: 1 base; J trimming: 3 bases; junction bases outside the gene matches: 1. CDR1 is SEHNR, CDR2 FQNEAQ, per germline (reference sequence). CDR3: CASSLGLADYNEQFF. The CDR3 DNA reads TGTGCCAGCAGCTTAGGACTAGCGGACTACAATGAGCAGTTCTTC.

The gene calls are TRBV25-1 and TRBJ2-1, with 16 bases aligning to TRBD2. Germline V gene sequence: CDR1 MGHDK, CDR2 SYGVNS. CDR3 length: 19 residues. Trimming removed 1 base from V and 7 bases from J; junction bases left unmatched: 10. The CDR3 loop reads CASSEWGTSGRAYSNEQFF. The CDR3 DNA reads as TGTGCCAGCAGTGAATGGGGGACTAGCGGGAGGGCCTATAGTAATGAGCAGTTCTTC. Together with reference TRBV25-1 and TRBJ2-1, the CDR3 gives the full variable domain: EADIYQTPRYLVIGTGKKITLECSQTMGHDKMYWYQQDPGMELHLIHYSYGVNSTEKGDLSSESTVSRIRTEHFPLTLESARPSHTSQYLCASSEWGTSGRAYSNEQFFGPGTRLTVL.

The chain has TRBV27 and TRBJ1-2; D perhaps matches TRBD1 (5 bases). The CDR3 totals 14 residues. V dropped 6 bases and J dropped 4 bases, with 15 bases sitting between them. Germline CDR1 MNHEY, CDR2 SMNVEV (reference sequence). The CDR3 DNA follows: TGTGCCAGCAGCCCTCGACAGAATCGCTATGGCTACACCTTC. Amino acids: CASSPRQNRYGYTF.

CDR3 sequence (DNA): TGTGCCTGGAGTGAAACGAGGAATCAGCCCCAGCATTTT. It encodes CAWSETRNQPQHF. The V call is TRBV30, the J call TRBJ1-5; the D is unclear. Trimming cost V 1 base and J 4 bases, with 8 bases left between them. The CDR3 runs 13 residues. CDR1 is GTSNPN, CDR2 SVGIG, per germline (reference sequence).

V gene TRBV19 combines with J gene TRBJ1-1; the match to TRBD1 covers 7 bases. Germline CDR1 LNHDA, CDR2 SQIVND (reference sequence). With 9 bases clipped from V and 6 bases from J, the junction kept 4 bases outside the gene matches. The CDR3 has 11 amino acids. This CDR3 is CASRGGAEAFF. The DNA for the CDR3 is TGTGCCAGCAGGGGGGGGGCTGAAGCTTTCTTT.

This chain uses TRBV5-6 with TRBJ2-1; 11 bases match TRBD2. Looked up from germline, CDR1 is SGHDT and CDR2 is YYEEEE. The CDR3 has 22 amino acids. V shed 5 bases and J 0 bases; nucleotides not matched to a gene: 22. The CDR3 region is CASSSVFGGLAGGTSSYNEQFF. The DNA for the CDR3 is TGTGCCAGCAGTTCGGTCTTTGGGGGGCTAGCGGGAGGAACTAGCTCCTACAATGAGCAGTTCTTC.

The CDR3 nucleotides are TGTGCCATCAGTGACCAACCGACAGTCGGAGGTAGCCGATCCTTCTTT. It specifies CAISDQPTVGGSRSFF. This rearrangement joins TRBV10-3 to TRBJ1-1; D perhaps matches TRBD1 (5 bases). Trimming cost V 3 bases and J 14 bases, with 28 bases left between them. This CDR3 has 16 amino acids. Germline values: CDR1 ENHRY, CDR2 SYGVKD.

This clonotype appeared a single time. The chain couples TRBV5-1 to TRBJ1-1; D ambiguous. CDR3 length equals 16 residues. In germline, CDR1 is SGHRS, CDR2 YFSETQ. V lost 2 bases, J lost 0 bases, and 14 bases lay in between. CDR3 DNA sequence: TGCGCCAGCAGCTTCATCCTCGGAACAGTGAACACTGAAGCTTTCTTT. It yields the protein CASSFILGTVNTEAFF.

V usage is TRBV7-9 and J usage is TRBJ1-3; no clear D. Trimming took off 5 bases at V and 6 bases at J, with 17 bases between the two ends. Germline CDR1 is SEHNR and CDR2 is FQNEAQ (reference sequence). The CDR3 is made up of 15 amino acids. The CDR3 nucleotides are TGTGCCAGCAGCCCCTGGACTGTAGCGGAAAACACCATATATTTT. This translates into CASSPWTVAENTIYF.

This rearrangement joins TRBV7-3 to TRBJ1-5; D uncertain. Trimming took 0 bases from V and 7 from J, leaving 13 bases between them. The V gene's germline CDR1 is SGHTA and CDR2 FQGTGA. The length of the CDR3 is 15 residues. CDR3: CASSLTFPRLQPQHF. In DNA, the CDR3 is TGTGCCAGCAGCTTAACGTTCCCAAGGCTCCAGCCCCAGCATTTT.